Listed below are T cell receptor beta chains from one sample, sequenced in a study of CD8 T cells in Susac syndrome. TCRdb used MiXCR to reprocess the immunoSEQ multiplex PCR reads, holding one entry per CDR3 protein. This sample yields tens of thousands of distinct CDR3 sequences, of which 91% are seen a single time; 0.5% to 0.6% belongs to the top ten. Sequencing was performed on CD8+ T cells from PBMCs. All receptors come from a human donor with multiple sclerosis. CDR3s include the opening cysteine and the closing phenylalanine or tryptophan. Fields, in order: J gene, D gene, CDR3 length, V gene, clone size, CDR3 DNA, CDR3 protein. D genes are given only for firm matches. Expanded clones get a size class; other rows say once, few or many, or leave the size out.

>TRBJ1-5|NA|14|TRBV30|NA
TGTGCCTGGAGTGCACTGGGGGTTAATCAGCCCCAGCATTTT
CAWSALGVNQPQHF
>TRBJ2-3|TRBD2|15|TRBV10-2|NA
TGCGCCAGCAGTGCCCCTAGCGGGGAAGGAGATACGCAGTATTTT
CASSAPSGEGDTQYF
>TRBJ1-4|TRBD1|14|TRBV29-1|few
TGCAGCGTGGAAGGACAGGGCACTAATGAAAAACTGTTTTTT
CSVEGQGTNEKLFF
>TRBJ2-1|NA|16|TRBV12-3/TRBV12-4|NA
TGTGCCAGCAGTTTAGCGCTAGGGAGCTCCTACAATGAGCAGTTCTTC
CASSLALGSSYNEQFF
>TRBJ1-3|TRBD1|15|TRBV25-1|NA
TGTGCCAGCAGTGATACAGGGGACTCTGGAAACACCATATATTTT
CASSDTGDSGNTIYF
>TRBJ2-3|NA|16|TRBV7-8|NA
TGTGCCAGCAGCTTATTTTCGTGGGGGCGAACAGATACGCAGTATTTT
CASSLFSWGRTDTQYF
>TRBJ2-7|TRBD2|14|TRBV28|few
TGTGCCAGCAGTTTAGGACTAGCGGCCTACGAGCAGTACTTC
CASSLGLAAYEQYF
>TRBJ2-1|NA|14|TRBV24-1|NA
TGTGCCACCAGTCCATCGACAGCTTACAATGAGCAGTTCTTC
CATSPSTAYNEQFF
>TRBJ2-7|TRBD1|14|TRBV11-2|NA
TGTGCCAGCAGCCAGGGGACAGAGGTCTACGAGCAGTACTTC
CASSQGTEVYEQYF
>TRBJ1-1|NA|16|TRBV6-5|NA
TGTGCCAGCAGTTTTAACCCCGGGATCATGAACACTGAAGCTTTCTTT
CASSFNPGIMNTEAFF
>TRBJ1-1|NA|12|TRBV5-6|NA
TGTGCCAGCAGCGTACAGAACACTGAAGCTTTCTTT
CASSVQNTEAFF
>TRBJ2-2|NA|13|TRBV15|NA
TGTGCCACCAGCAGAGCAGAGACCGGGGAGCTGTTTTTT
CATSRAETGELFF
>TRBJ1-1|NA|13|TRBV19|NA
TGTGCCAGTAGTATAGCCGTGAACACTGAAGCTTTCTTT
CASSIAVNTEAFF
>TRBJ2-2|NA|11|TRBV30|NA
TGTGCCTGGAGTGAACCCGGGGAGCTGTTTTTT
CAWSEPGELFF
>TRBJ2-7|TRBD1|14|TRBV6-5|NA
TGTGCCAGCAGTCGCTGGACAGGGGGCGGCGAGCAGTACTTC
CASSRWTGGGEQYF
>TRBJ2-1|TRBD1|19|TRBV4-2|NA
TGTGCCAGCAGCCAAGAAAGGACAGGGACTCTCCGAGGGGACAATGAGCAGTTCTTC
CASSQERTGTLRGDNEQFF
>TRBJ2-5|TRBD2|19|TRBV6-5|once
TGTGCCAGCAGTTACTCTCCCCCCCGTCTGGGGGGGATTTTTGAGACCCAGTACTTC
CASSYSPPRLGGIFETQYF
>TRBJ2-1|TRBD2|13|TRBV12-3/TRBV12-4|NA
TGTGCCAGCAGTTTATCGGGGGAGGGTGAGCAGTTCTTC
CASSLSGEGEQFF